A selection of T cell receptor beta chains follows, all from one sample in a study of cytomegalovirus exposure and HLA in healthy donors. This table comes from immunoSEQ multiplex PCR, and its TCRdb copy is limited to in-frame clones, with some not included. This sample has 90,000 to 100,000 clones, with about 88% found just once. Specimen: PBMCs. These receptors were taken from a man in his late teens or twenties in good health and CMV-seropositive. CDR3s include the opening cysteine and the closing phenylalanine or tryptophan. A D gene is named only where the DNA matches it firmly. The size of a clone is reported for some rows only, either as once, few or many, or as a class for expanded clones.

- - TRBJ2-2 TRBV2 CASTSPDSLNTGELFF TGTGCCAGCACCTCCCCGGACAGCCTGAACACCGGGGAGCTGTTTTTT
- - TRBJ2-1 TRBV5-6 CASSGGIYNEQFF TGTGCCAGCAGCGGGGGCATATACAATGAGCAGTTCTTC
- TRBD1 TRBJ2-1 TRBV7-9 CASSLGQGADNEQFF TGTGCCAGCAGCTTAGGGCAGGGGGCGGACAATGAGCAGTTCTTC
- TRBD1 TRBJ1-2 TRBV5-6 CASSPGTGTNYGYTF TGTGCCAGCAGCCCGGGGACAGGTACTAACTATGGCTACACCTTC
- TRBD2 TRBJ2-2 TRBV29-1 CSVANEGGPTGELFF TGCAGCGTTGCAAATGAGGGAGGGCCAACCGGGGAGCTGTTTTTT
- TRBD2 TRBJ2-7 TRBV9 CASSPAPSGGSYEQYF TGTGCCAGCAGCCCCGCCCCCAGCGGGGGCTCCTACGAGCAGTACTTC
- - TRBJ2-5 TRBV7-9 CASSFTQREQETQYF TGTGCCAGCAGCTTTACCCAGCGAGAACAAGAGACCCAGTACTTC
- - TRBJ1-1 TRBV7-8 CASSLGVGTEAFF TGTGCCAGCAGCTTGGGAGTCGGAACTGAAGCTTTCTTT
- TRBD1 TRBJ1-2 TRBV15 CATSRRTGFDYGYTF TGTGCCACCAGCAGACGGACAGGGTTTGACTATGGCTACACCTTC
- - TRBJ1-6 TRBV9 CASSEGLRSPLHF TGTGCCAGCAGCGAGGGGTTGCGTTCACCCCTCCACTTT
- - TRBJ2-7 TRBV11-2 CASSLLGGFISYEQYF TGTGCCAGCAGCTTACTAGGTGGGTTCATCTCCTACGAGCAGTACTTC
- - TRBJ2-5 TRBV5-6 CASSLIFQGVQETQYF TGTGCCAGCAGCTTGATTTTTCAGGGCGTCCAAGAGACCCAGTACTTC
- TRBD1 TRBJ1-1 TRBV28 CASSVTGGTEAFF TGTGCCAGCAGTGTAACAGGGGGGACTGAAGCTTTCTTT
- - TRBJ2-5 TRBV18 CASSPEGRSETQYF TGTGCCAGCTCACCAGAGGGCCGTTCAGAGACCCAGTACTTC
- - TRBJ1-3 TRBV7-9 CASSLQGQISSGNTIYF TGTGCCAGCAGCTTACAGGGACAAATTTCCTCTGGAAACACCATATATTTT
- TRBD1 TRBJ2-3 TRBV4-3 CASSQDWGTGYTDTQYF TGCGCCAGCAGCCAAGATTGGGGGACAGGCTACACAGATACGCAGTATTTT
- TRBD1 TRBJ1-6 TRBV5-4 CASSFGTDYSPLHF TGTGCCAGCAGCTTTGGGACAGATTATTCACCCCTCCACTTT
- - TRBJ2-2 TRBV5-4 CASRTSRGGELFF TGTGCCAGCAGAACGTCGCGAGGGGGGGAGCTGTTTTTT
- - TRBJ2-1 TRBV4-2 CASSQEGPGGGLGVQNEQFF TGTGCCAGCAGCCAAGAGGGGCCGGGAGGGGGCTTGGGGGTCCAAAATGAGCAGTTCTTC
- TRBD2 TRBJ2-5 TRBV6-5 CASSYTSGRVETQYF TGTGCCAGCAGTTATACTAGCGGGAGGGTGGAGACCCAGTACTTC
- TRBD2 TRBJ2-7 TRBV19 CASSIVAGQVYEQYF TGTGCCAGTAGTATAGTAGCGGGACAAGTATACGAGCAGTACTTC
- TRBD1 TRBJ2-5 TRBV7-2 CASSSGQGGTQETQYF TGTGCCAGCAGCTCGGGACAGGGGGGGACCCAAGAGACCCAGTACTTC
- - TRBJ1-1 TRBV5-1 CASSLGGNTEAFF TGCGCCAGCAGCTTGGGCGGGAACACTGAAGCTTTCTTT
once TRBD1 TRBJ1-5 TRBV10-1 CASSATGDHQPQHF TGCGCCAGCAGCGCTACAGGGGATCATCAGCCCCAGCATTTT
- TRBD1 TRBJ2-3 TRBV7-2 CASSSPPGQGVSDTQYF TGTGCCAGCAGCTCCCCGCCAGGACAGGGGGTGTCAGATACGCAGTATTTT
- TRBD2 TRBJ2-1 TRBV2 CAMWGFSGRYNEQFF TGTGCCATGTGGGGGTTTAGCGGGAGGTACAATGAGCAGTTCTTC
once - TRBJ2-3 TRBV18 CASSLQQGYTDTQYF TGTGCCAGCTCACTACAACAGGGCTACACAGATACGCAGTATTTT
once TRBD1 TRBJ1-2 TRBV11-2 CASSLVPPRQGEFWYGYTF TGTGCCAGCAGCTTAGTCCCACCGAGACAGGGAGAATTTTGGTATGGCTACACCTTC
- TRBD1 TRBJ2-2 TRBV19 CASSIAPDRGDWTGELFF TGTGCCAGTAGTATAGCTCCCGACAGGGGCGATTGGACCGGGGAGCTGTTTTTT
- - TRBJ2-1 TRBV7-8 CASRAFQATANNEQFF TGTGCCAGCAGAGCTTTTCAGGCTACCGCCAACAATGAGCAGTTCTTC
- TRBD1 TRBJ2-2 TRBV2 CASNSWTGAGELFF TGTGCCAGCAATTCTTGGACAGGGGCCGGGGAGCTGTTTTTT
- TRBD1 TRBJ1-4 TRBV2 CASSDQTGGLGKLFF TGTGCCAGCAGTGATCAGACAGGGGGGCTGGGAAAACTGTTTTTT
- - TRBJ2-3 TRBV15 CATSRDRGGAFTDTQYF TGTGCCACCAGCAGAGATCGGGGAGGAGCGTTCACAGATACGCAGTATTTT
- TRBD2 TRBJ2-7 TRBV4-3 CASSQDPSGKYEQYF TGCGCCAGCAGCCAAGATCCTAGCGGGAAATACGAGCAGTACTTC
- TRBD1 TRBJ1-2 TRBV6-5 CASSLAGQGAYGYTF TGTGCCAGCAGCTTGGCGGGACAGGGGGCGTATGGCTACACCTTC
- - TRBJ2-5 TRBV5-6 CASSFRVGETQYF TGTGCCAGCAGCTTCAGGGTAGGGGAGACCCAGTACTTC
- TRBD1 TRBJ2-2 TRBV29-1 CSVEDPGTANTGELFF TGCAGCGTTGAAGATCCGGGGACAGCGAACACCGGGGAGCTGTTTTTT
- - TRBJ2-6 TRBV6-1 CASSGRQALSGANVLTF TGTGCCAGCAGTGGAAGACAGGCGCTCTCTGGGGCCAACGTCCTGACTTTC
- - TRBJ1-3 TRBV5-1 CASSLSQGSRNTIYF TGCGCCAGCAGCTTGTCGCAGGGTAGTAGAAACACCATATATTTT
- TRBD1 TRBJ1-2 TRBV5-4 CASSFPDSRTGAGGYTF TGTGCCAGCAGCTTTCCGGATAGCCGGACAGGGGCGGGGGGCTACACCTTC
- - TRBJ2-1 TRBV25-1 CASSESSSLNEQFF TGTGCCAGCAGTGAGTCTAGTTCCCTCAATGAGCAGTTCTTC
- TRBD1 TRBJ2-7 TRBV7-9 CASSLWDRGLTEQYF TGTGCCAGCAGCCTCTGGGACAGGGGCCTTACAGAGCAGTACTTC
- - TRBJ2-1 TRBV4-2 CASSQEFGGSYNEQFF TGTGCCAGCAGCCAAGAGTTCGGGGGCTCCTACAATGAGCAGTTCTTC
- - TRBJ2-1 TRBV19 CASSDRNYNEQFF TGTGCCAGTAGTGACAGGAACTACAATGAGCAGTTCTTC
- - TRBJ1-1 TRBV7-8 CASSPGREAPEAFF TGTGCCAGCAGTCCTGGGCGGGAGGCCCCTGAAGCTTTCTTT